The present TCR beta chain was sequenced within a study of Graves' ophthalmopathy and Graves' hyperthyroidism. Regarding the study as a whole: Detected in blood as well were most expanded thyroid clonotypes with frequency above 0.001.

Pregnant or lactating patients and those with other autoimmune diseases or uncontrolled infections were excluded. This clonotype showed up just a few times. The antigen remains unidentified. As the template, RNA transcripts were used to amplify TCR beta CDR3 regions. RT-PCR was first run with HTBI primers, then multiplex PCR in a second round. TCRdb re-analysed the multiplex PCR reads in MiXCR, keeping a single row per CDR3 protein. The sample consists of over 500,000 distinct CDR3 sequences, 20% to 25% of them appearing once. The source of this sequence is a woman aged 18-29 years with stable Graves' hyperthyroidism. Some clones in this sample may be carry-over from other donors' samples. The sequenced material came from peripheral blood.

The CDR3 nucleotides read TGTGCCAGCAATAACGGTGGTGTGGACACTGAAGCTTTCTTT. Its protein is CASNNGGVDTEAFF. The rearrangement uses TRBV28 and TRBJ1-1; D is unclear. CDR1 is MDHEN, CDR2 SYDVKM, per germline. The length of the CDR3 is 14 residues. The V end was cut by 7 bases, the J end by 3 bases, with 15 bases between.